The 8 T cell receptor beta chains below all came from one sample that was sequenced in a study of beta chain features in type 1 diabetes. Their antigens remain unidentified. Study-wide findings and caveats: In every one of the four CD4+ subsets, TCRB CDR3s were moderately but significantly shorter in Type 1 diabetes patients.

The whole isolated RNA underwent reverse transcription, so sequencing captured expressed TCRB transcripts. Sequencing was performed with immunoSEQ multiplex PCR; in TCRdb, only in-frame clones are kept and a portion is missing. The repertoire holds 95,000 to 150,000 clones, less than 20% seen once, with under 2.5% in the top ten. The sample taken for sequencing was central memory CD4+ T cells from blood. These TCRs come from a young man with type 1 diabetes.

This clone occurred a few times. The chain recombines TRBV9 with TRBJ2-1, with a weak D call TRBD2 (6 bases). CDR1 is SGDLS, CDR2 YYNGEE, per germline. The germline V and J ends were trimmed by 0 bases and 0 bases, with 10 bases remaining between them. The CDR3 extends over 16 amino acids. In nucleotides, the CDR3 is TGTGCCAGCAGCGTAGGGGAGGATAGCTCCTACAATGAGCAGTTCTTC. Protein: CASSVGEDSSYNEQFF.

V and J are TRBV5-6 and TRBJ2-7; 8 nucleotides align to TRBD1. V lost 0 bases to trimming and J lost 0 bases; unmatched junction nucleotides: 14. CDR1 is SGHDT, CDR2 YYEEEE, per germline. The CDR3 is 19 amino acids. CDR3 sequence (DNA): TGTGCCAGCAGCTTGGTTGGGGCAGGGGGCCCGAAATCCTCCTACGAGCAGTACTTC. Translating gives CASSLVGAGGPKSSYEQYF.

CDR3 amino acids: CASSLTRTGEAFF. For the CDR3, the DNA is TGTGCCAGCAGTTTAACTCGGACGGGTGAAGCTTTCTTT. The V gene is TRBV27, the J gene TRBJ1-1; D ambiguous. Germline loops: CDR1 MNHEY, CDR2 SMNVEV (reference sequence). This CDR3 region has 13 residues. V was trimmed by 2 bases and J by 7 bases, leaving 11 bases between them.

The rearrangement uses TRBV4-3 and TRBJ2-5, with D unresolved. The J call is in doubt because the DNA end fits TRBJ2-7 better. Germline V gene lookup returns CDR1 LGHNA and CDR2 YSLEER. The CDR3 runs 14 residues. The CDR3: CASSQDPLSYEQYF. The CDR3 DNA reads TGCGCCAGCAGCCAAGATCCGCTCTCCTACGAGCAGTACTTC.

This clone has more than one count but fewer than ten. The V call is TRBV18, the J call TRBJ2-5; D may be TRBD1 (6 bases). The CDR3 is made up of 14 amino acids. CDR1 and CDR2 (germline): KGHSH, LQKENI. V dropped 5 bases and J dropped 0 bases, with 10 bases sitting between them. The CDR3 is CASSTGPNQETQYF. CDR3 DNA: TGTGCCAGCTCAACAGGGCCAAACCAAGAGACCCAGTACTTC.

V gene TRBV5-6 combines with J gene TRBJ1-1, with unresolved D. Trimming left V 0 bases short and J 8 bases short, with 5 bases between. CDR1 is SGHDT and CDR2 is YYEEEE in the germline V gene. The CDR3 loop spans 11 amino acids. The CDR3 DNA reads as TGTGCCAGCAGCTTGGAAGAGGAAGCTTTCTTT. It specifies CASSLEEEAFF.

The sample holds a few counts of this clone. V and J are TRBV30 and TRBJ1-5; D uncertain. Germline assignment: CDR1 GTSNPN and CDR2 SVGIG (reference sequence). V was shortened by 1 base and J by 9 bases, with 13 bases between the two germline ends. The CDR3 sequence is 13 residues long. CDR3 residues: CAWSASAGGPQHF. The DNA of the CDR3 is TGTGCCTGGAGTGCCTCGGCAGGTGGGCCCCAGCATTTT. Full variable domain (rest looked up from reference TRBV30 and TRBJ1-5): SQTIHQWPATLVQPVGSPLSLECTVEGTSNPNLYWYRQAAGRGLQLLFYSVGIGQISSEVPQNLSASRPQDRQFILSSKKLLLSDSGFYLCAWSASAGGPQHFGDGTRLSIL.

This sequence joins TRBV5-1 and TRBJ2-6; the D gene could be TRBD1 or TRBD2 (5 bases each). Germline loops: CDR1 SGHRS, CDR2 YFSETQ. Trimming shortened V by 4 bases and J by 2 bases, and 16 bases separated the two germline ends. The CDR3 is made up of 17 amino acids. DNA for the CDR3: TGCGCCAGCAGCCACAAAGAGGGGCGGGCTGGGGCCAACGTCCTGACTTTC. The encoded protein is CASSHKEGRAGANVLTF. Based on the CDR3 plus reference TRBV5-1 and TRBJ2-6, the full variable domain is KAGVTQTPRYLIKTRGQQVTLSCSPISGHRSVSWYQQTPGQGLQFLFEYFSETQRNKGNFPGRFSGRQFSNSRSEMNVSTLELGDSALYLCASSHKEGRAGANVLTFGAGSRLTVL.